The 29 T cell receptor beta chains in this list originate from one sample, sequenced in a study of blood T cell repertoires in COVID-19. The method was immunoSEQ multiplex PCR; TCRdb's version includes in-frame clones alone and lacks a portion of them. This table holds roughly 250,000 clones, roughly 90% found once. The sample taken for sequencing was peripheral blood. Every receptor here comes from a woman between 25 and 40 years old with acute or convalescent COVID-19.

The CDR3 bases are TGTGCCAGCAGCTTAGGCCAAACCGGGCAGCCCCAGCATTTT. It codes for CASSLGQTGQPQHF. V and J are TRBV7-2 and TRBJ1-5; D is unclear. Germline-derived CDR1 and CDR2 are SGHTA and FQGNSA. V was clipped by 1 base and J by 7 bases, with 11 bases between them. This CDR3 comprises 14 residues.

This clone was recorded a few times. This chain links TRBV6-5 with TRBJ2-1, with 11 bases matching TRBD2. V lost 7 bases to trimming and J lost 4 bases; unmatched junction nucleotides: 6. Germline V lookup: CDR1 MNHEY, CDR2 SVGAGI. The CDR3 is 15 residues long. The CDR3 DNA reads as TGTGCCAGCATTTTAGCGGGAGGGCCTTACAATGAGCAGTTCTTC. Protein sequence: CASILAGGPYNEQFF.

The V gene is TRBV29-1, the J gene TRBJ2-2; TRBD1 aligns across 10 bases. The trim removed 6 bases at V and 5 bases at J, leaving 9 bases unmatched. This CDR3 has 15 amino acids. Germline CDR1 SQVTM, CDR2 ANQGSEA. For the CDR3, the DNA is TGCAGCGTAGATTACGACAGGGGGCGGACCGGGGAGCTGTTTTTT. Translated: CSVDYDRGRTGELFF.

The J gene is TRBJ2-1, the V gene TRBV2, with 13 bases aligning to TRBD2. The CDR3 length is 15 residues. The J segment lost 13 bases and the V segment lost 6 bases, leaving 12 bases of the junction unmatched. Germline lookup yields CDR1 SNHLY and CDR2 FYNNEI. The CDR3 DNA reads TGTGCCAGCAGCCGCGAACCGGGGACTAGCGGGATACAGTTCTTC. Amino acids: CASSREPGTSGIQFF.

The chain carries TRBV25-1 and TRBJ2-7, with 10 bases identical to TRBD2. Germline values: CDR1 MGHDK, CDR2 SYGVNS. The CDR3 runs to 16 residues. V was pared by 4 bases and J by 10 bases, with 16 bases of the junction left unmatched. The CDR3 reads CASSATRAGLAYPQYF. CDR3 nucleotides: TGTGCCAGCAGTGCAACACGAGCGGGACTAGCGTACCCCCAGTACTTC.

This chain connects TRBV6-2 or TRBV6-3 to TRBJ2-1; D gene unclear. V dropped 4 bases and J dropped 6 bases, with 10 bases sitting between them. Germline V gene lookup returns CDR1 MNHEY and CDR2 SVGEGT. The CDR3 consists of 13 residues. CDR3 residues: CASSSGWANEQFF. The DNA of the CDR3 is TGTGCCAGCAGTTCAGGTTGGGCCAATGAGCAGTTCTTC.

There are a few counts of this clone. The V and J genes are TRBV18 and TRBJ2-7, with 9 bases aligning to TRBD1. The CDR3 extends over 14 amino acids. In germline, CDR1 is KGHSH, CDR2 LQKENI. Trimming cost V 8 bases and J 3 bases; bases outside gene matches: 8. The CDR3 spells CASTTTGGGYEQYF. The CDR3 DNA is TGTGCCAGCACTACTACAGGGGGCGGCTACGAGCAGTACTTC.

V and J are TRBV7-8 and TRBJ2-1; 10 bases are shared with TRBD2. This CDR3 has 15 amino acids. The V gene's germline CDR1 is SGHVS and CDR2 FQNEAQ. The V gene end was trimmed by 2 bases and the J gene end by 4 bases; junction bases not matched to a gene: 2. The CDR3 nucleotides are TGTGCCAGCAGCTTAACTAGCGGGATGTACAATGAGCAGTTCTTC. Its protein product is CASSLTSGMYNEQFF.

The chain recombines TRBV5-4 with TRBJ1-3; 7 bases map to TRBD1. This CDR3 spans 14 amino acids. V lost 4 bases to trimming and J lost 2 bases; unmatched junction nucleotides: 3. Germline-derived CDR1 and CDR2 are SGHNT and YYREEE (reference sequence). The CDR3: CASSRQGPGNTIYF. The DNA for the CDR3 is TGTGCCAGCAGCCGACAGGGACCTGGAAACACCATATATTTT.

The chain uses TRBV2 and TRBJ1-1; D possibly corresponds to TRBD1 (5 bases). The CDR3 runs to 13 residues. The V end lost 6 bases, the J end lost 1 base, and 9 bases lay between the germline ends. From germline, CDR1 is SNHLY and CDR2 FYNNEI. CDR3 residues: CASRLQGNTEAFF. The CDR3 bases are TGTGCCAGCAGACTTCAGGGGAACACTGAAGCTTTCTTT.

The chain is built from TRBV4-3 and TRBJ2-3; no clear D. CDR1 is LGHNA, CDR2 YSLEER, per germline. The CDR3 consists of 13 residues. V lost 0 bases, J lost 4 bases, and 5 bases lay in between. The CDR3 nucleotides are TGCGCCAGCAGCCAAGAACCGGCAGATACGCAGTATTTT. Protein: CASSQEPADTQYF.

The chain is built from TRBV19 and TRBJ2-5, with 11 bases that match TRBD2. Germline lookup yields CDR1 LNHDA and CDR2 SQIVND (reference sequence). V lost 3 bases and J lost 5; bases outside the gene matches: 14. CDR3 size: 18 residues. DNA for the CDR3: TGTGCCAGTAGTATGCTCTTTATAACTAGCGGGAGTTCGGAGACCCAGTACTTC. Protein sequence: CASSMLFITSGSSETQYF.

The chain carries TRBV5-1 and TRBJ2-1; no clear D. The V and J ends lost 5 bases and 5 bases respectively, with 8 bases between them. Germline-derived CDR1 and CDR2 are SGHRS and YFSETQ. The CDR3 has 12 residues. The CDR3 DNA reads TGCGCCAGCAGTTACTCTAACAATGAGCAGTTCTTC. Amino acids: CASSYSNNEQFF.

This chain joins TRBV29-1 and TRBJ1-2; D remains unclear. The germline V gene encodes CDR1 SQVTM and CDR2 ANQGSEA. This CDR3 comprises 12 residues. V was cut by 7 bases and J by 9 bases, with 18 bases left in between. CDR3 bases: TGCAGCGCCTACGTTCCCCCTATCCGCTACACCTTC. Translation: CSAYVPPIRYTF.

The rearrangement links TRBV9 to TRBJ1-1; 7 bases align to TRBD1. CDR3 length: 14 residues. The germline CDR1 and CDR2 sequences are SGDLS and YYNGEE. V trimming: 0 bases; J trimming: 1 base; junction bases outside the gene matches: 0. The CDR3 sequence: CASSVDRGNTEAFF. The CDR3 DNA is TGTGCCAGCAGCGTAGACAGGGGGAACACTGAAGCTTTCTTT.

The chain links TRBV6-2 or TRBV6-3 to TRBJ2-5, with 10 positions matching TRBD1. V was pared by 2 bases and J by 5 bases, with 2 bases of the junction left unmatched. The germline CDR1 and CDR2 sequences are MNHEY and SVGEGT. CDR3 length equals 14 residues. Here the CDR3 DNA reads TGTGCCAGCAGTTACGACAGGGGGCATGAGACCCAGTACTTC. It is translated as CASSYDRGHETQYF.

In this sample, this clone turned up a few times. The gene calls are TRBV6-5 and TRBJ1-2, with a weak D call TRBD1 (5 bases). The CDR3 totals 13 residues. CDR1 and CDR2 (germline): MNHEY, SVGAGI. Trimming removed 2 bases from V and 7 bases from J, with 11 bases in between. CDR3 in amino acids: CASSYRGTSGYTF. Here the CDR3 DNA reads TGTGCCAGCAGTTACCGGGGGACGAGTGGCTACACCTTC.

CDR3 amino acids: CASTSMLGSPLHF. The CDR3 bases are TGTGCCAGCACTTCCATGCTAGGTTCACCCCTCCACTTT. The J gene is TRBJ1-6, the V gene TRBV6-6; D gene unclear. The CDR3 sequence is 13 residues long. Germline V gene data show CDR1 as MNHNY and CDR2 as SVGAGI (reference sequence). Trimming took 7 bases from V and 9 from J, leaving 13 bases between them.

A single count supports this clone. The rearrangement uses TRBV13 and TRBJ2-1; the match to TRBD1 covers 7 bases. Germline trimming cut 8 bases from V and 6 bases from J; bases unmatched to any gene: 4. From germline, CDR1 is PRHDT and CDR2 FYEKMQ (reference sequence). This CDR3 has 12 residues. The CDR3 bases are TGTGCCAGCCGACAGGGTGGCAATGAGCAGTTCTTC. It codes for CASRQGGNEQFF.

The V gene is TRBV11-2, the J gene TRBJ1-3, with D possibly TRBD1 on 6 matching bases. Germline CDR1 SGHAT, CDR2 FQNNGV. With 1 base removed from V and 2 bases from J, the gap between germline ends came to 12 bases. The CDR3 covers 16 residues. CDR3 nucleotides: TGTGCCAGCAGCTTAGCCGGGGGGCGGGCTGGAAACACCATATATTTT. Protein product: CASSLAGGRAGNTIYF.

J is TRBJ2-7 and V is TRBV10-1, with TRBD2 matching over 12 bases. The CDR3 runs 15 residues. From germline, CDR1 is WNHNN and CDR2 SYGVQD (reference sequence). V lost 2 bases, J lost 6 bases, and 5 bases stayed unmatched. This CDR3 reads CASSEGLAGFAEQYF. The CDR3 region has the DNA TGCGCCAGCAGTGAGGGACTAGCGGGATTCGCCGAGCAGTACTTC.

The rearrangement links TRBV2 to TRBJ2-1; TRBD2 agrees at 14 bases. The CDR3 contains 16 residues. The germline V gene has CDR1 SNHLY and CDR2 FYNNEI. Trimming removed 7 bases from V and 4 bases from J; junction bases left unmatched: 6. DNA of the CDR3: TGTGCCAGCAAGAGACTAGCGGGAGGGCGTTACAATGAGCAGTTCTTC. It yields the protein CASKRLAGGRYNEQFF.

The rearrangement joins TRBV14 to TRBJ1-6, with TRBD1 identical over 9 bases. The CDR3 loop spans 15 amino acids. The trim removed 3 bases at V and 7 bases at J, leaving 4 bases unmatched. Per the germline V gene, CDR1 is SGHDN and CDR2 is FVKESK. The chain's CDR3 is CASSQNRGHNSPLHF. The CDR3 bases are TGTGCCAGCAGCCAGAACAGGGGGCACAATTCACCCCTCCACTTT. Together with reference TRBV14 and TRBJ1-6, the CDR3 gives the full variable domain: EAGVTQFPSHSVIEKGQTVTLRCDPISGHDNLYWYRRVMGKEIKFLLHFVKESKQDESGMPNNRFLAERTGGTYSTLKVQPAELEDSGVYFCASSQNRGHNSPLHFGNGTRLTVT.

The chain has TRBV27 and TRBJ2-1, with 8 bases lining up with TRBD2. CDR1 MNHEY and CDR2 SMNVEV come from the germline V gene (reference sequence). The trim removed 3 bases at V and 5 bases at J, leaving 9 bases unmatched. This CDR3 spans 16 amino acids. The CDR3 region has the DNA TGTGCCAGCAGTTTCCTCACTAGCGGTAACCACAATGAGCAGTTCTTC. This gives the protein CASSFLTSGNHNEQFF.

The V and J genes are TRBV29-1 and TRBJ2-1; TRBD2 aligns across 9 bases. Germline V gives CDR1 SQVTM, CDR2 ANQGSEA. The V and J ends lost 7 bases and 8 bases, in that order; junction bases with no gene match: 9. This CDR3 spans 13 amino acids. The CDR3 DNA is TGCAGCGGTGGACTAGCGAGTTGGGATGAGCAGTTCTTC. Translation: CSGGLASWDEQFF.

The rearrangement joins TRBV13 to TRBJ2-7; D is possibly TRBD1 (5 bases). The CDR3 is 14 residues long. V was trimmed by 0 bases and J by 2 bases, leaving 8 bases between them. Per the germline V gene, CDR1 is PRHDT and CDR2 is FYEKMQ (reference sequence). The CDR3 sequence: CASSLGLGAYEQYF. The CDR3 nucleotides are TGTGCCAGCAGCTTAGGCCTAGGGGCCTACGAGCAGTACTTC.

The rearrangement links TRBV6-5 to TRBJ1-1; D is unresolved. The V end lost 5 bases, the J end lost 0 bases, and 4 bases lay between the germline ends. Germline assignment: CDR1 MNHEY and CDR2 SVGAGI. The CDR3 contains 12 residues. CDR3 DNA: TGTGCCAGCAGTACAATGAACACTGAAGCTTTCTTT. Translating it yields CASSTMNTEAFF.

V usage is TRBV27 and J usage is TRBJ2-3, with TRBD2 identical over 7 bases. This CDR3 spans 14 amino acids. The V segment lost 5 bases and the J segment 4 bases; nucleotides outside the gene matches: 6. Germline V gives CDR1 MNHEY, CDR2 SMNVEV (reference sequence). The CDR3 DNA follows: TGTGCCAGCAGTCTCAAGCGGGGTCCAGATACGCAGTATTTT. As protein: CASSLKRGPDTQYF.

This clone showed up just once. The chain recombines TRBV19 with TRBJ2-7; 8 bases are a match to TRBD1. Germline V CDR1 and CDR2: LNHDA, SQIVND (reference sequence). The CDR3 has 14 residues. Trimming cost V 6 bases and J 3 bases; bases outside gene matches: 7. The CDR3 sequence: CASRKTGGSYEQYF. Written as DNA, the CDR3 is TGTGCCAGTAGAAAAACAGGGGGGAGCTACGAGCAGTACTTC.